The entry that follows covers one T cell receptor beta chain sequence. Antigen specificity is unknown. Specified treatment: approximately 18 received Ad26.COV2.S at low or high dose, single or two shots; roughly five received placebo; per-sample allocation not given. Following the first vaccine or placebo injection, samples were taken on day 63. At a Boston site, the person donating was an adult of 18-55 years. The data stem from a study of Ad26.COV2.S vaccination and SARS-CoV-2 variants. General study points: Spike-specific TCR breadth ran higher among vaccine recipients than placebo recipients. Considerable breadth of spike-specific CD8+ and CD4+ T cell responses has reportedly been documented following vaccination. Using TCR breadth and depth analyses may have led to underestimated total T cell responses.

The repertoire was sequenced with immunoSEQ multiplex PCR; TCRdb's copy has only in-frame clones and lacks some. The table shows hundreds of thousands of clones, with 87% occurring only once. The sample here was peripheral blood, taken in a trial of Ad26.COV2.S vaccine versus placebo. This receptor was obtained from a person between 18 and 65 years old who received the Ad26.COV2.S COVID-19 vaccine or a placebo.

The chain's CDR3 is CASSQDRTPNTEAFF. CDR3 DNA: TGTGCCAGCAGCCAAGATCGGACACCGAACACTGAAGCTTTCTTT. V and J are TRBV3-1 (or the pseudogene TRBV3-2) and TRBJ1-1; D possibly corresponds to TRBD1 (5 bases). CDR3 length: 15 residues. From germline, CDR1 is LGHDT and CDR2 YNNKEL (reference sequence). Trimming left V 0 bases short and J 1 base short, with 9 bases between.